This T cell receptor beta chain was profiled in a study of liver allograft versus peripheral blood T cells. Whole-study context: The authors compared T cell receptor repertoires in transplanted livers with those in the peripheral blood of recipients. Overall study results and limits: Liver allograft T cell receptor repertoires were reported to differ from peripheral blood repertoires.

This clonotype is labeled medium-sized. Its target is not known. This CDR3 spans 14 amino acids. After removal of 0 bases from V and 7 bases from J, the junction contained 2 bases not matched to a gene. Germline V gene data show CDR1 as SGDLS and CDR2 as YYNGEE. TCRdb reanalysed the reads using MiXCR and keeps one entry per CDR3 protein. This sample carries approximately 1,200 distinct CDR3 sequences, 15% to 20% of them seen once, and the ten largest clones take roughly 21%. V gene TRBV9 combines with J gene TRBJ2-2, with TRBD2 matching 8 bases. The receptor was derived from a human patient who had a liver transplant. A subset of T cells may come from the graft donor. CDR3 residues: CASSVGGGSGELFF. The CDR3 nucleotides read TGTGCCAGCAGCGTAGGCGGGGGGAGCGGGGAGCTGTTTTTT.